One and the same sample provided the 25 T cell receptor beta chains below, sequenced in a study of T cell clonality in common variable immunodeficiency. Measured with immunoSEQ multiplex PCR; TCRdb has only the in-frame clones, and not every one. There are under 50,000 clones in the sample, none observed a single time. The sequencing input was peripheral blood mononuclear cells. The receptors originated from a person aged 18 to 69 in good health.

With regard to this clone: Sequencing ends 3 residues short of the CDR3 end; the germline J gene provides the rest. This chain connects TRBV11-2 to TRBJ1-6, with D possibly matching TRBD1 (5 bases). Germline CDR1 is SGHAT and CDR2 is FQNNGV. This CDR3 region has 15 residues. V lost 5 bases to trimming and J lost 10 bases, with 18 bases between them. This chain's CDR3 is CASSADGGWGSPLHF. Incomplete CDR3 DNA: TGTGCCAGCAGCGCCGACGGGGGATGGGGATCACCC.

This clone appeared many times. Read sequence stops 3 residues before the CDR3 end, and the germline J gene provides the missing end. The gene calls are TRBV12-5 and TRBJ2-5, with unresolved D. This CDR3 comprises 11 residues. CDR1 LGHNT and CDR2 FRNRAP come from the germline V gene. V lost 8 bases and J lost 5, with 9 bases in between. The CDR3 here is CASQFMETQYF. The CDR3 DNA, read in part, is TGTGCTAGTCAGTTTATGGAGACC.

This clone was observed at least ten times. The covered CDR3 bases are TGTGCCAGCAGCTTAGCCCCGGGACAGGGCTTCAATGAG. Protein: CASSLAPGQGFNE. Given in full, the CDR3 is CASSLAPGQGFNEQFF. The chain joins TRBV7-6 to TRBJ2-1, with 9 bases fitting TRBD1. The CDR3 goes on 3 residues after the read ends, and that part is filled in from the germline J gene. The V and J ends lost 0 bases and 6 bases, in that order; junction bases with no gene match: 6. Germline V CDR1 and CDR2: SGHVS, FNYEAQ. The CDR3 consists of 16 residues.

A remark on this clone: The read ends 3 residues before the CDR3 terminus; that terminus is restored from the germline J gene. The chain links TRBV30 to TRBJ2-4; 8 bases are a match to TRBD1. The CDR3 has 14 amino acids. Germline V lookup: CDR1 GTSNPN, CDR2 SVGIG (reference sequence). The CDR3: CAWSPGQGGLGQYF. The CDR3 bases that were read are TGTGCCTGGAGTCCAGGACAGGGAGGTCTTGGT.

This clone has more than one count but fewer than ten. The CDR3 end is not reached by the read, which stops 3 residues before it; the germline J gene fills it in. This chain uses TRBV7-9 with TRBJ2-6; TRBD1 aligns across 11 bases. Germline-derived CDR1 and CDR2 are SEHNR and FQNEAQ (reference sequence). The CDR3 has 14 residues. Incomplete CDR3 DNA: TGTGCCAGTACGCCCGGGACAGGGGGTTTTTTC. This sequence encodes CASTPGTGGFF. The full CDR3 sequence reads CASTPGTGGFFLTF.

This clone came up many times. Sequencing ends 3 residues short of the CDR3 end; the germline J gene provides the rest. V and J are TRBV5-4 and TRBJ1-1, with D unclear. Trimming took off 2 bases at V and 0 bases at J, with 8 bases between the two ends. The CDR3 runs 14 residues. Germline CDR1 reads SGHNT; CDR2 reads YYREEE (reference sequence). The part of the CDR3 DNA that was read is TGTGCCAGCAGCTTTTCTCTTTTGAACACTGAA. Translated: CASSFSLLNTE. The whole CDR3 protein is CASSFSLLNTEAFF.

Ten or more counts support this clone. The read falls 3 residues short of the CDR3 end, and the missing part is taken from the germline J gene. V gene TRBV2 combines with J gene TRBJ1-1, with D hard to call. Germline-derived CDR1 and CDR2 are SNHLY and FYNNEI. The CDR3 extends over 15 amino acids. V was shortened by 4 bases and J by 0 bases, with 12 bases between the two germline ends. The CDR3 region is CASSGTAEMNTEAFF. The part of the CDR3 DNA that was read is TGTGCCAGCAGTGGCACTGCCGAGATGAACACTGAA.

To note about this clone: The read falls 3 residues short of the CDR3 end, and the missing part is taken from the germline J gene. The V call is TRBV13, the J call TRBJ1-1, with D possibly TRBD1 on 5 matching bases. CDR1 is PRHDT, CDR2 FYEKMQ, per germline (reference sequence). This CDR3 comprises 12 residues. CDR3 bases read: TGTGCCAGCAGCTTAGGCCGCAGGGAT. As protein: CASSLGRRD. The whole CDR3 is CASSLGRRDAFF. Based on the CDR3 plus reference TRBV13 and TRBJ1-1, the full variable domain is AAGVIQSPRHLIKEKRETATLKCYPIPRHDTVYWYQQGPGQDPQFLISFYEKMQSDKGSIPDRFSAQQFSDYHSELNMSSLELGDSALYFCASSLGRRDAFFGQGTRLTVV.

This clone occurred many times. This CDR3 reads CASSIDRGRTNEQFF. The covered CDR3 bases are TGTGCCAGTAGTATAGACAGGGGGCGGACGAATGAG. The chain couples TRBV19 to TRBJ2-1; 8 bases are a match to TRBD1. The read terminates 3 residues ahead of where the CDR3 ends, so the germline J gene completes it. Germline-derived CDR1 and CDR2 are LNHDA and SQIVND (reference sequence). CDR3 length: 15 residues. With V trimmed by 0 bases and J by 7 bases, 5 bases remained unmatched.

With respect to this clone: With the read ending 3 residues before the CDR3 end, the germline J gene is used to fill in that end. The chain recombines TRBV19 with TRBJ2-7; 7 bases align to TRBD2. CDR1 is LNHDA, CDR2 SQIVND, per germline (reference sequence). With 7 bases clipped from V and 5 bases from J, the junction kept 14 bases outside the gene matches. This CDR3 is 15 amino acids long. The CDR3 is CASTSGLGAYNEQYF. The CDR3 bases that were read are TGTGCCAGTACCTCCGGACTAGGGGCCTACAACGAG.

In this sample, this clone turned up many times. With the read ending 3 residues before the CDR3 end, the germline J gene is used to fill in that end. The chain recombines TRBV12-3 or TRBV12-4 with TRBJ2-1, with D tentatively TRBD2 (5 bases). CDR3 length: 15 residues. Between the trimmed V and J ends, which lost 6 bases and 8 bases, there was a span of 20 bases. CDR3 bases read: TGTGCCAGCAGCCAGCAGCGACTACTAGTGTATGAG. Its protein is CASSQQRLLVYE. The whole CDR3 reads CASSQQRLLVYEQFF.

This clone was recorded many times. The CDR3 goes on 3 residues after the read ends, and that part is filled in from the germline J gene. The chain combines TRBV20-1 with TRBJ2-2; the D gene is possibly TRBD2 (5 bases). Trimming removed 6 bases at V and 1 base at J, with 15 bases between. Germline values: CDR1 DFQATT, CDR2 SNEGSKA (reference sequence). CDR3 length: 15 amino acids. The CDR3 DNA, read in part, is TGCAGTGCCACCCCTCGGACTTGGAACACCGGGGAG. It yields the protein CSATPRTWNTGE. From start to end, the CDR3 is CSATPRTWNTGELFF.

In its sample, this clone was seen many times. The CDR3 end lies 3 residues beyond the end of the read and is filled in from the germline J gene. The chain employs TRBV28 and TRBJ2-3; 7 bases agree with TRBD2. The CDR3 is 17 amino acids. Trimming cost V 4 bases and J 3 bases; bases outside gene matches: 13. Germline V gives CDR1 MDHEN, CDR2 SYDVKM. The CDR3 here is CASSSNYGLADTDTQYF. CDR3 DNA, as far as it was read: TGTGCCAGCAGTTCTAATTACGGGCTAGCGGATACAGATACG. Variable domain in full (rest from reference TRBV28 and TRBJ2-3): DVKVTQSSRYLVKRTGEKVFLECVQDMDHENMFWYRQDPGLGLRLIYFSYDVKMKEKGDIPEGYSVSREKKERFSLILESASTNQTSMYLCASSSNYGLADTDTQYFGPGTRLTVL.

There are many counts of this clone. Coverage ceases 3 residues before the CDR3 finishes, and the germline J gene fills in the end. J is TRBJ2-7 and V is TRBV5-1, with D perhaps matching TRBD1 (6 bases). CDR1 SGHRS and CDR2 YFSETQ come from the germline V gene. The CDR3 extends over 14 amino acids. Trimming left V 9 bases short and J 3 bases short, with 19 bases between. CDR3 residues: CATGSGQGNYEQYF. The DNA read from the CDR3 is TGCGCCACAGGATCGGGACAAGGGAACTACGAG.

Concerning this clone: The observed sequence ends 3 residues before the CDR3 terminus, with the missing tail filled in from the germline J gene. The V gene is TRBV11-2, the J gene TRBJ1-2; TRBD1 matches at 7 bases. In germline, CDR1 is SGHAT, CDR2 FQNNGV. The CDR3 is 13 amino acids. V lost 4 bases to trimming and J lost 4 bases; unmatched junction nucleotides: 3. The CDR3 loop is CASSSGTVYGYTF. The DNA read from the CDR3 is TGTGCCAGCAGCTCCGGGACAGTCTATGGC.

This clone was detected many times. The CDR3 is cut off 3 residues early in the read; its end comes from the germline J gene. The V gene is TRBV20-1, the J gene TRBJ1-3, with D perhaps matching TRBD1 (5 bases). The CDR3 runs 15 residues. Deletions cut 6 bases from V and 1 base from J, with 16 bases between. Germline loops: CDR1 DFQATT, CDR2 SNEGSKA (reference sequence). This CDR3 is CSAQIFRGSGNTIYF. Incomplete CDR3 DNA: TGCAGTGCCCAGATCTTTAGGGGATCTGGAAACACC.

On this clone itself: The read ends 3 residues early relative to the CDR3; the germline J gene fills the gap. The chain has TRBV11-2 and TRBJ1-1, with TRBD1 identical over 9 bases. Germline CDR1 and CDR2: SGHAT and FQNNGV. The CDR3 extends over 15 amino acids. Germline trimming cut 11 bases from V and 5 bases from J; bases unmatched to any gene: 15. The sequenced part of the CDR3 DNA is TGTGCCTCAGATAAGGGGGACAGGGAGGGGACTGAA. It translates to CASDKGDREGTE. The CDR3 in its entirety is CASDKGDREGTEAFF.

This clone has ten or more counts. The read stops 3 residues short of the end of the CDR3; the missing end is completed from the germline J gene. The chain employs TRBV20-1 and TRBJ1-1; D ambiguous. CDR3 size: 16 residues. V was clipped by 0 bases and J by 6 bases, with 20 bases between them. The V gene's germline CDR1 is DFQATT and CDR2 SNEGSKA (reference sequence). The sequenced CDR3 bases are TGCAGTGCTAGAGAGGCCCGGATCGGGTTAGAGTCTGAA. It encodes CSAREARIGLESE. From start to end, the CDR3 is CSAREARIGLESEAFF.

This clone was seen many times. The read ends 3 residues before the CDR3 terminus; that terminus is restored from the germline J gene. The chain links TRBV5-1 to TRBJ1-1, with TRBD1 as a possible D gene (5 bases). The CDR3 is made up of 15 amino acids. Trimming cost V 1 base and J 1 base, with 11 bases left between them. The germline CDR1 and CDR2 sequences are SGHRS and YFSETQ. The sequenced CDR3 bases are TGCGCCAGCAGCTTGAATCAGGGCCCGAACACTGAA. Translation: CASSLNQGPNTE. The whole CDR3 protein reads CASSLNQGPNTEAFF.

This clone was seen many times. The read falls 3 residues short of the CDR3 end, and the missing part is taken from the germline J gene. J is TRBJ2-1 and V is TRBV20-1; maybe TRBD2 (5 bases). Germline V lookup: CDR1 DFQATT, CDR2 SNEGSKA (reference sequence). Trimming shortened V by 5 bases and J by 2 bases, and 16 bases separated the two germline ends. This CDR3 has 15 residues. CDR3 DNA, as far as it was read: TGCAGTGCTCGCCCGGCCCGGGGAGCCTACAATGAG. Translating gives CSARPARGAYNE. The full CDR3 is CSARPARGAYNEQFF.

This clone appeared many times. Read sequence stops 3 residues before the CDR3 end, and the germline J gene provides the missing end. V gene TRBV2 combines with J gene TRBJ2-4, with a possible D match to TRBD1 (5 bases). The CDR3 contains 17 residues. V was cut by 6 bases and J by 0 bases, with 18 bases left in between. In germline, CDR1 is SNHLY, CDR2 FYNNEI. CDR3 bases read: TGTGCCAGCAGATACGAAACTATGACAGTAGCCAAAAACATT. This codes for CASRYETMTVAKNI. The full-length CDR3 reads as CASRYETMTVAKNIQYF.

This clone was counted many times. Read data end 3 residues before the CDR3 end; the end is taken from the germline J gene. V gene TRBV19 combines with J gene TRBJ2-1, with 14 bases matching TRBD2. Unmatched junction bases numbered 4, after V lost 5 bases and J lost 4 bases. The CDR3 length is 16 residues. Germline lookup yields CDR1 LNHDA and CDR2 SQIVND (reference sequence). The sequenced part of the CDR3 DNA is TGTGCCAGTAGTGAGGGACTAGCGGGGGTATACAATGAG. It is translated as CASSEGLAGVYNE. The entire CDR3 protein reads CASSEGLAGVYNEQFF.

In its sample, this clone was seen many times. This CDR3 is CASSLQFTSSETQYF. CDR3 DNA (partial): TGTGCCAGCAGCCTCCAGTTCACTAGCAGCGAGACC. The genes are TRBV9 and TRBJ2-5, with a weak D call TRBD2 (6 bases). Coverage ceases 3 residues before the CDR3 finishes, and the germline J gene fills in the end. Trimming cost V 4 bases and J 5 bases, with 18 bases left between them. Per the germline V gene, CDR1 is SGDLS and CDR2 is YYNGEE. This CDR3 region has 15 residues.

This clone was found many times. The junction departs from the called germline gene at one end, perhaps through a read error. The sequenced fragment ends 3 residues before the CDR3 boundary, so the rest is inferred from the germline J gene. The rearrangement links TRBV4-2 to TRBJ2-7; 8 nucleotides match TRBD2. Per germline, CDR1 LGHNA and CDR2 YNFKEQ. The CDR3 runs to 13 residues. CDR3: CASSQGTSYEQYF. The sequenced part of the CDR3 DNA is TGCGCCAGCAGCCAAGGGACTAGCTACGAG.

This clone has ten or more counts. Read coverage stops 3 residues before the CDR3 terminus; the germline J gene supplies the remainder. This chain uses TRBV5-1 with TRBJ2-3, with 10 bases identical to TRBD1. V was pared by 4 bases and J by 4 bases, with 9 bases of the junction left unmatched. Germline-derived CDR1 and CDR2 are SGHRS and YFSETQ. This CDR3 spans 16 amino acids. The covered CDR3 bases are TGCGCCAGCAGCCCGTGGGACAGGGGAAGGGCAGATACG. Translated, it gives CASSPWDRGRADT. The CDR3, in full, reads CASSPWDRGRADTQYF.